This T cell receptor (beta chain) derives from a study of T cell repertoires in cytomegalovirus infection. Study summary: Well-studied HLA-B-restricted CMV epitopes were used in the study alongside recently identified HLA-C-restricted ones.

CDR3 length: 14 amino acids. Germline loops: CDR1 SGHNT, CDR2 YENEEA. V was shortened by 5 bases and J by 6 bases, with 16 bases between the two germline ends. This clonotype has at least ten counts. Antigen specificity is unknown. MiXCR, run by TCRdb on the reads, gives a single entry per CDR3 protein. The sample lists about 310,000 distinct CDR3 sequences, 25% occurring once. This clonotype was sampled from a human donor in good health (CMV status not recorded). Some clones in this sample may be carry-over from other donors' samples. The chain carries TRBV11-3 and TRBJ1-2, with TRBD1 as a possible D gene (5 bases). This specimen consisted of cultured PBMCs, obtained from culture after CMV antigen stimulation. The CDR3: CASSPGQHRDGYTF. In DNA form, the CDR3 reads TGTGCCAGCAGCCCAGGACAACATAGGGATGGCTACACCTTC.